The 27 T cell receptor beta chains below were found in one sample sequenced in a study of T cells after yellow fever vaccination. TCRdb called the 5' RACE reads again in MiXCR, with one record for every CDR3 protein. In the table there are some 110,000 distinct CDR3 sequences, about 7.8% of which are singletons. Material: CD4+ T cells sorted from PBMCs, obtained about 41 days after the first yellow fever vaccination. Receptor source: a man aged 18 to 29 who received the YFV17D yellow fever vaccine.

This clonotype was recorded many times. The chain joins TRBV7-2 to TRBJ2-3; TRBD2 agrees at 10 bases. The CDR3 is 15 residues long. Looked up from germline, CDR1 is SGHTA and CDR2 is FQGNSA. J gave up 11 bases and V 6 bases, and 14 bases lay outside the gene matches. The CDR3 loop reads CASRVSGGPPGMQYF. The CDR3 nucleotides are TGTGCCAGCAGGGTTAGCGGGGGGCCCCCGGGGATGCAGTATTTT.

This clonotype was recorded at least ten times. V gene TRBV5-1 combines with J gene TRBJ1-2, with 8 nucleotides matching TRBD1. Germline trimming cut 2 bases from V and 7 bases from J; bases unmatched to any gene: 10. This CDR3 is 15 amino acids long. Looked up from germline, CDR1 is SGHRS and CDR2 is YFSETQ. The CDR3 is CASSLSDRGASGYTF. In nucleotides, the CDR3 is TGCGCCAGCAGCTTATCCGACAGGGGCGCGAGTGGCTACACCTTC.

In this sample, this clonotype turned up many times. The CDR3 DNA follows: TGTGCCACCAGTGATTCCGGGACGGCTAGCACAGATACGCAGTATTTT. Translation gives CATSDSGTASTDTQYF. This chain connects TRBV24-1 to TRBJ2-3, with D tentatively TRBD1 or TRBD2 (5 bases each). Trimming removed 2 bases from V and 0 bases from J, with 11 bases in between. Germline values: CDR1 KGHDR, CDR2 SFDVKD. The CDR3 is made up of 16 amino acids.

This clonotype appeared many times. V is TRBV3-1 and J is TRBJ2-7; maybe TRBD1 (5 bases). V lost 4 bases and J lost 0, with 10 bases in between. The germline V gene encodes CDR1 LGHDT and CDR2 YNNKEL (reference sequence). The CDR3 length is 14 residues. In nucleotides, the CDR3 is TGTGCCAGCAGCCCATGGCAGGGCTCCTACGAGCAGTACTTC. As protein: CASSPWQGSYEQYF.

This clonotype was seen at least ten times. The V call is TRBV5-6, the J call TRBJ2-7, with a possible D match to TRBD1 (6 bases). In germline, CDR1 is SGHDT, CDR2 YYEEEE. The V gene lost 0 bases and the J gene lost 5 bases, with 12 bases spanning the gap. CDR3 length: 14 amino acids. The CDR3 sequence is CASSLVQGSHEQYF. The CDR3, as DNA: TGTGCCAGCAGCTTGGTCCAGGGGAGCCACGAGCAGTACTTC.

There are many counts of this clonotype. The chain couples TRBV7-2 to TRBJ2-3; D call uncertain. The CDR3 consists of 14 residues. From germline, CDR1 is SGHTA and CDR2 FQGNSA. Between the trimmed V and J ends, which lost 5 bases and 1 base, there was a span of 10 bases. This CDR3 is CASSLWAGTDTQYF. The CDR3 region has the DNA TGTGCCAGCAGCCTGTGGGCGGGCACAGATACGCAGTATTTT.

In its sample, this clonotype was seen many times. The chain links TRBV7-2 to TRBJ2-1, with 7 bases fitting TRBD2. The CDR3 has 21 amino acids. J was trimmed by 0 bases and V by 0 bases; bases with no gene match: 17. CDR1 SGHTA and CDR2 FQGNSA come from the germline V gene. Written as DNA, the CDR3 is TGTGCCAGCAGCTTAGCTTTCACCGGGGGGAATCAGAGAAGCTCCTACAATGAGCAGTTCTTC. Translated, it gives CASSLAFTGGNQRSSYNEQFF.

This clonotype was observed many times. CDR3 in DNA: TGTGCCAGCAGCCAAGATCTCCTAAGTACGCAGTATTTT. Translating gives CASSQDLLSTQYF. This chain joins TRBV3-1 and TRBJ2-3; D call uncertain. The CDR3 spans 13 residues. Trimming shortened V by 0 bases and J by 8 bases, and 9 bases separated the two germline ends. Germline loops: CDR1 LGHDT, CDR2 YNNKEL (reference sequence).

This clonotype has a count of ten or more. V and J are TRBV7-6 and TRBJ2-2, with D perhaps TRBD1 (6 bases). Germline V gene sequence: CDR1 SGHVS, CDR2 FNYEAQ. V lost 4 bases to trimming and J lost 7 bases, with 13 bases between them. This CDR3 is built from 14 residues. The CDR3 DNA follows: TGTGCCAGCAGCTGGCGCCAGGGGTACGGGGAGCTGTTTTTT. Its translation: CASSWRQGYGELFF.

The sample holds many counts of this clonotype. V gene TRBV28 combines with J gene TRBJ1-1; D possibly corresponds to TRBD1 (6 bases). V lost 4 bases to trimming and J lost 4 bases, with 19 bases between them. CDR3 size: 16 residues. Per the germline V gene, CDR1 is MDHEN and CDR2 is SYDVKM. CDR3: CASSYSGGLGGTEAFF. Written as DNA, the CDR3 is TGTGCCAGCAGTTATTCCGGAGGGCTAGGGGGCACTGAAGCTTTCTTT.

As concerns this clonotype: A much larger clone differs from this one at a single base, so this may be a read error. CDR3 sequence reads: CAGSYSGLAADTQYF. The CDR3 DNA is TGTGCCGGCAGTTACTCGGGGTTAGCGGCAGATACGCAGTATTTT. The chain carries TRBV6-5 and TRBJ2-3; D is perhaps TRBD2 (6 bases). The CDR3 loop spans 15 amino acids. Germline V CDR1 and CDR2: MNHEY, SVGAGI.

This clonotype was picked up many times. This chain links TRBV7-9 with TRBJ2-5, with 11 bases identical to TRBD2. The CDR3 length is 16 residues. V trimming: 5 bases; J trimming: 4 bases; junction bases outside the gene matches: 9. Looked up from germline, CDR1 is SEHNR and CDR2 is FQNEAQ (reference sequence). CDR3 coding DNA: TGTGCCAGCAGCGTTAGCGGGGGGGCCTTGCGAGAGACCCAGTACTTC. It specifies CASSVSGGALRETQYF. The whole variable domain, filled in from reference TRBV7-9 and TRBJ2-5, reads DTGVSQNPRHKITKRGQNVTFRCDPISEHNRLYWYRQTLGQGPEFLTYFQNEAQLEKSRLLSDRFSAERPKGSFSTLEIQRTEQGDSAMYLCASSVSGGALRETQYFGPGTRLLVL.

This clonotype was seen a handful of times. Possible read error: a much larger clone is one base away. The chain links TRBV5-5 to TRBJ2-7; D gene unclear. The V and J ends lost 2 bases and 2 bases respectively, with 8 bases between them. Germline values: CDR1 SGHKS, CDR2 YYEKEE (reference sequence). The CDR3 totals 13 residues. The CDR3 coding sequence is TGTGCCAGCAGCTTTCCGAGCGCCTACGAGCAGTACTTC. Translation: CASSFPSAYEQYF. Using reference TRBV5-5 and TRBJ2-7 for the parts outside the CDR3, the full variable domain is DAGVTQSPTHLIKTRGQQVTLRCSPISGHKSVSWYQQVLGQGPQFIFQYYEKEERGRGNFPDRFSARQFPNYSSELNVNALLLGDSALYLCASSFPSAYEQYFGPGTRLTVT.

This clonotype was counted many times. This chain joins TRBV28 and TRBJ2-1; 7 bases fit TRBD2. V was clipped by 6 bases and J by 11 bases; unmatched bases: 1. CDR1 MDHEN and CDR2 SYDVKM come from the germline V gene. The CDR3 is 10 amino acids. CDR3 loop: CASSGRQQFF. CDR3 in DNA: TGTGCCAGCAGCGGGAGGCAGCAGTTCTTC.

This clonotype was counted ten times or more. The J gene is TRBJ2-2, the V gene TRBV10-3; 14 bases agree with TRBD2. V lost 8 bases to trimming and J lost 7 bases; unmatched junction nucleotides: 9. Per the germline V gene, CDR1 is ENHRY and CDR2 is SYGVKD. This CDR3 is built from 16 residues. CDR3 DNA sequence: TGTGCCATCCTAAATGGGACTAGCGGGGGTCACGGGGAGCTGTTTTTT. Amino acid sequence: CAILNGTSGGHGELFF.

This clonotype was picked up many times. The gene calls are TRBV12-3 or TRBV12-4 and TRBJ1-1; D remains ambiguous. The CDR3 consists of 13 residues. V lost 5 bases to trimming and J lost 1 base, with 8 bases between them. The CDR3 sequence: CASSLTANTEAFF. CDR3 DNA sequence: TGTGCCAGCAGTCTTACAGCGAACACTGAAGCTTTCTTT.

Ten or more counts support this clonotype. An end of the junction does not agree with germline; a read error may underlie this. This chain links TRBV2 with TRBJ1-5; D not certain. CDR3 size: 15 residues. Germline CDR1 is SNHLY and CDR2 is FYNNEI. CDR3 bases: TGTGCCAGCAGCGAAGCAAGGCCAAACAATCAGCCCCAGCATTTT. This codes for CASSEARPNNQPQHF.

A word on this clonotype: Possible read error: a much larger clone is one base away. The CDR3 nucleotides are TGTGCCTGGAGTCCACTGGGTCAGACCCAGCATTTT. This gives the protein CAWSPLGQTQHF. The rearrangement links TRBV30 to TRBJ1-5; D is ambiguous. In germline, CDR1 is GTSNPN, CDR2 SVGIG (reference sequence). The CDR3 is made up of 12 amino acids.

This clonotype was seen at least ten times. The CDR3 bases are TGTGCCAGCAGCTTGGTGAAGAGCACAGATACGCAGTATTTT. It encodes CASSLVKSTDTQYF. This rearrangement joins TRBV5-5 to TRBJ2-3; D is uncertain. The CDR3 sequence is 14 residues long. The germline V and J ends were trimmed by 0 bases and 0 bases, with 5 bases remaining between them. The germline V gene has CDR1 SGHKS and CDR2 YYEKEE (reference sequence). The variable domain in full, with the rest retrieved from reference TRBV5-5 and TRBJ2-3, is DAGVTQSPTHLIKTRGQQVTLRCSPISGHKSVSWYQQVLGQGPQFIFQYYEKEERGRGNFPDRFSARQFPNYSSELNVNALLLGDSALYLCASSLVKSTDTQYFGPGTRLTVL.

This chain links TRBV7-9 with TRBJ2-7; D might be TRBD1 (5 bases). The germline gives CDR1 SEHNR, CDR2 FQNEAQ (reference sequence). The V end lost 4 bases, the J end lost 6 bases, and 10 bases lay between the germline ends. The CDR3 runs 12 residues. CDR3 protein: CASSSLGVEQYV. For the CDR3, the DNA is TGTGCCAGCAGCTCCCTAGGGGTCGAGCAGTACGTC.

This clonotype was seen at least ten times. The chain carries TRBV11-2 and TRBJ2-7, with a tentative D call TRBD2 (5 bases). The CDR3 contains 12 residues. The germline CDR1 and CDR2 sequences are SGHAT and FQNNGV. The germline V and J ends were trimmed by 6 bases and 7 bases, with 13 bases remaining between them. CDR3 amino acids: CASRLVPREQYF. The CDR3 DNA reads TGTGCCAGCAGACTAGTCCCTCGGGAGCAGTACTTC. The full variable domain, with the rest looked up from reference TRBV11-2 and TRBJ2-7, is EAGVAQSPRYKIIEKRQSVAFWCNPISGHATLYWYQQILGQGPKLLIQFQNNGVVDDSQLPKDRFSAERLKGVDSTLKIQPAKLEDSAVYLCASRLVPREQYFGPGTRLTVT.

This clonotype was seen ten or more times. The chain has TRBV9 and TRBJ2-1, with TRBD2 matching over 8 bases. Germline CDR1 SGDLS, CDR2 YYNGEE. V was pared by 4 bases and J by 4 bases, with 13 bases of the junction left unmatched. The CDR3 consists of 17 residues. CDR3 sequence: CASSPGAASGSYNEQFF. As DNA, the CDR3 is TGTGCCAGCAGCCCTGGGGCGGCTAGCGGGTCTTACAATGAGCAGTTCTTC.

This clonotype was seen at least ten times. J is TRBJ1-2 and V is TRBV12-3 or TRBV12-4; weak D call: TRBD1 (6 bases). This CDR3 is 15 amino acids long. V lost 7 bases and J lost 3, with 18 bases in between. The CDR3 DNA reads TGTGCCAGCACCCGAATGACAGGAGGCGACTATGGCTACACCTTC. Amino acids: CASTRMTGGDYGYTF.

The CDR3 nucleotides are TGTGCCAGCAGCTTCTCCCTAGCGGGGGGGCTAACAGATACGCAGTATTTT. Its protein product is CASSFSLAGGLTDTQYF. The gene calls are TRBV7-2 and TRBJ2-3; 12 bases agree with TRBD2. Germline loops: CDR1 SGHTA, CDR2 FQGNSA. The V segment lost 3 bases and the J segment 3 bases; nucleotides outside the gene matches: 7. The CDR3 is made up of 17 amino acids.

This clonotype occurred many times. The J gene is TRBJ1-1, the V gene TRBV9; D is unresolved. The CDR3 covers 15 residues. In germline, CDR1 is SGDLS, CDR2 YYNGEE. Trimming pared 4 bases from V and 5 bases from J, leaving 18 bases between. The CDR3 bases are TGTGCCAGCAGCACGAACCTGGTCTTGGGGACTGAAGCTTTCTTT. Its translation: CASSTNLVLGTEAFF.

This clonotype was seen at least ten times. The chain has TRBV4-1 and TRBJ1-2, with D hard to call. The germline V and J ends were trimmed by 1 base and 7 bases, with 13 bases remaining between them. CDR1 and CDR2 from the germline V gene are MGHRA and YSYEKL. The CDR3 consists of 14 residues. CDR3 coding DNA: TGCGCCAGCAGCCAAGTAGTCGGGGTTGGTGGCTACACCTTC. It yields the protein CASSQVVGVGGYTF.

As to this clonotype: At one end the junction does not follow the germline gene, possibly because of a read error. The V gene is TRBV28, the J gene TRBJ2-3, with D perhaps TRBD2 (5 bases). CDR3 length: 18 residues. The germline gives CDR1 MDHEN, CDR2 SYDVKM. CDR3 in amino acids: CAISLPSLGSPTPDTQYF. CDR3 DNA sequence: TGTGCCATCAGTTTACCTAGCTTGGGGTCACCCACTCCAGATACGCAGTATTTT.